Each of the 10 T cell receptor beta chains below was sequenced from the same sample in a study of radiotherapy plus CTLA-4 blockade in lung cancer. Produced via immunoSEQ multiplex PCR; TCRdb's table is partial and in-frame only. The table records roughly 98,000 clones, over 80% of them present only once. This specimen was peripheral blood, taken from a patient treated with radiotherapy plus ipilimumab. These receptors were taken from a human donor with non-small cell lung cancer that progressed on radiotherapy plus ipilimumab.

This sequence joins TRBV11-2 and TRBJ2-5; no reliable D call. Germline loops: CDR1 SGHAT, CDR2 FQNNGV. This CDR3 comprises 13 residues. Trimming stripped 2 bases from V and 5 bases from J, with 9 bases between. CDR3 bases: TGTGCCAGCAGCTTAAGGGCCGGGGAGACCCAGTACTTC. Its protein product is CASSLRAGETQYF.

This chain links TRBV11-2 with TRBJ1-4; no clear D gene. V lost 0 bases to trimming and J lost 11 bases, with 10 bases between them. Germline V gene sequence: CDR1 SGHAT, CDR2 FQNNGV. CDR3 length: 13 residues. In DNA, the CDR3 is TGTGCCAGCAGCTTAGATCCGGGTTCGAAACTGTTTTTT. This translates into CASSLDPGSKLFF.

J is TRBJ2-5 and V is TRBV4-1, with 10 bases that match TRBD2. This CDR3 spans 18 amino acids. The germline gives CDR1 MGHRA, CDR2 YSYEKL. V was clipped by 1 base and J by 1 base; unmatched bases: 9. The CDR3 here is CASSQGVTSGATQETQYF. The CDR3 nucleotides read TGCGCCAGCAGCCAAGGAGTCACTAGCGGGGCTACCCAAGAGACCCAGTACTTC.

The CDR3 reads CASSLRPGGSYEQYF. CDR3 in DNA: TGTGCCAGCAGTTTACGGCCCGGCGGCTCCTACGAGCAGTACTTC. The genes are TRBV27 and TRBJ2-7; D call uncertain. In germline, CDR1 is MNHEY, CDR2 SMNVEV (reference sequence). This CDR3 region has 15 residues. V gave up 2 bases and J gave up 0 bases, with 11 bases separating them.

The DNA for the CDR3 is TGTGCCAGCAGCCGTGGGACAGCGGATTCACCCCTCCACTTT. The encoded protein is CASSRGTADSPLHF. The V gene is TRBV7-3, the J gene TRBJ1-6, with 7 bases fitting TRBD1. This CDR3 is built from 14 residues. In germline, CDR1 is SGHTA, CDR2 FQGTGA. The V gene end was trimmed by 5 bases and the J gene end by 8 bases; junction bases not matched to a gene: 6.

The rearrangement links TRBV6-5 to TRBJ2-6; D remains unclear. Germline V CDR1 and CDR2: MNHEY, SVGAGI. This CDR3 is built from 14 residues. V was shortened by 8 bases and J by 0 bases, with 8 bases between the two germline ends. The CDR3 DNA sequence: TGTGCCAGCCGCACTCCCTCTGGGGCCAACGTCCTGACTTTC. Residues: CASRTPSGANVLTF.

This rearrangement joins TRBV5-1 to TRBJ1-6, with D hard to call. This CDR3 has 14 amino acids. V lost 4 bases and J 7 bases, leaving 12 bases between the germline ends. Looked up from germline, CDR1 is SGHRS and CDR2 is YFSETQ. CDR3 nucleotide sequence: TGCGCCAGCAGCCTTCGGATCCAAAATTCACCCCTCCACTTT. It is translated as CASSLRIQNSPLHF.

This clone occurred once. The gene calls are TRBV6-1 and TRBJ2-7; 9 nucleotides align to TRBD2. V lost 2 bases and J lost 7; bases outside the gene matches: 6. Germline-derived CDR1 and CDR2 are MNHNS and SASEGT. This CDR3 comprises 14 residues. CDR3 amino acids: CASSENSGRREQYF. The CDR3 coding sequence is TGTGCCAGCAGTGAAAATAGCGGGAGACGGGAGCAGTACTTC.

This sequence joins TRBV19 and TRBJ2-7, with D tentatively TRBD1 or TRBD2 (6 bases each). This CDR3 has 15 amino acids. CDR1 is LNHDA and CDR2 is SQIVND in the germline V gene (reference sequence). Trimming cost V 1 base and J 2 bases, with 12 bases left between them. The CDR3 nucleotides are TGTGCCAGTAGTATAGGTCCCGGGGGCCCCTACGAGCAGTACTTC. This encodes CASSIGPGGPYEQYF. Variable domain in full (rest from reference TRBV19 and TRBJ2-7): DGGITQSPKYLFRKEGQNVTLSCEQNLNHDAMYWYRQDPGQGLRLIYYSQIVNDFQKGDIAEGYSVSREKKESFPLTVTSAQKNPTAFYLCASSIGPGGPYEQYFGPGTRLTVT.

Only one count was recorded for this clone. The chain uses TRBV6-5 and TRBJ2-5, with no clear D. The germline V gene encodes CDR1 MNHEY and CDR2 SVGAGI. V was clipped by 6 bases and J by 5 bases, with 19 bases between them. The length of the CDR3 is 15 residues. CDR3 sequence: CASRAGSTLTETQYF. The CDR3 DNA sequence: TGTGCCAGCAGGGCCGGGTCTACCCTTACGGAGACCCAGTACTTC.